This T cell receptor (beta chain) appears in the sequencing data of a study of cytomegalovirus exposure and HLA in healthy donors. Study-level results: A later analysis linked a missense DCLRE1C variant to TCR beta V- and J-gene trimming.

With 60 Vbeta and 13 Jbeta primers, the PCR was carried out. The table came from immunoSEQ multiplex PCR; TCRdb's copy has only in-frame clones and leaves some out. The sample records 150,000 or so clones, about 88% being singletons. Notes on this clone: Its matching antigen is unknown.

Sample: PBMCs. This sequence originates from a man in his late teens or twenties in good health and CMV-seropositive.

CDR3 residues: CATRQGAPHEQYF. CDR3 bases: TGTGCCACTAGACAGGGGGCGCCCCACGAGCAGTACTTC. This chain joins TRBV2 and TRBJ2-7, with TRBD1 matching over 10 bases. The CDR3 consists of 13 residues. Germline V CDR1 and CDR2: SNHLY, FYNNEI. Losses at the gene ends were 10 bases for V and 5 bases for J; bases not matched to a gene: 8.